This T cell receptor beta chain was captured by sequencing in a study of CD8+ T cells in alopecia areata. A note on this clone: Its antigen remains unidentified.

This CDR3 has 13 amino acids. Per the germline V gene, CDR1 is GTSNPN and CDR2 is SVGIG (reference sequence). The ends were cut back, 1 base at V and 0 bases at J, with 6 bases in the middle. Treatment given: oral pan-JAK inhibitor, 5-10 mg twice daily. Study outcomes and limitations: During tofacitinib treatment, many expanded lesional clones remained in scalp and blood. Tissue-resident alphabeta T cells belonging to normal skin likewise get sequenced within scalp specimens. An increase in clonality over normal scalp was evident in lesional scalp, especially alopecia totalis/universalis.

In each case, RNA was isolated and then reverse transcribed into cDNA as the sequencing template. Libraries were prepared by immunoSEQ multiplex PCR; TCRdb keeps only in-frame clonotypes and omits some of them. The data contain about 42,000 clones, roughly two thirds of them singletons. Here the sequenced sample was CD8+ T cells sorted from blood, taken at week 4, from a patient treated with tofacitinib. This TCR derives from a human donor with alopecia areata. V usage is TRBV30 and J usage is TRBJ1-1; no definite D call. Written as DNA, the CDR3 is TGTGCCTGGAGTGAGCACGTGAACACTGAAGCTTTCTTT. This codes for CAWSEHVNTEAFF.